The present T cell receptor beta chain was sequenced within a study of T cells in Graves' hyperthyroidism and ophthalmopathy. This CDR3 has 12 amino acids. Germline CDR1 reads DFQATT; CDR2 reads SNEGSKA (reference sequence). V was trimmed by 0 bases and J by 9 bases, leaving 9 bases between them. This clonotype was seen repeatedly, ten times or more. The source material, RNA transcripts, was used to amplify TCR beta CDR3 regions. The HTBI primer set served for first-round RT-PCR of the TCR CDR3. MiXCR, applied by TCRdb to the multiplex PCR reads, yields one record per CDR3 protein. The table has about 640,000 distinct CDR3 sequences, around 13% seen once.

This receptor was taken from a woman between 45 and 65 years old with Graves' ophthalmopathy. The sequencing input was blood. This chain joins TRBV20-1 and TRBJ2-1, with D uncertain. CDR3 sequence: CSAREGTGEQFF. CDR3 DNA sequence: TGCAGTGCTAGAGAAGGAACTGGTGAGCAGTTCTTC.